Sequencing of this T cell receptor (beta chain) was carried out in a study of blood T cells in healthy people across ages. This clonotype has just a few counts. The sample providers were healthy Caucasian people from Russia, aged about 6 to 95. The second PCR ran about 6 to 11 cycles with a sample-barcoded 5' primer and J-beta primers. TCRdb re-called the 5' RACE reads through MiXCR, storing one row per CDR3 protein. The table shows around 1.5 million distinct CDR3 sequences, with around 59% occurring only once. The CDR3 has 15 residues. J lost 5 bases, V lost 1 base, and 5 bases had no gene match. In germline, CDR1 is LGHDT, CDR2 YNNKEL (reference sequence).

This rearrangement joins TRBV3-1 to TRBJ2-4; 7 bases match TRBD1. Sequenced input: blood. This receptor was taken from a man aged 18 to 30 in good health. CDR3 sequence (DNA): TGTGCCAGCAGCCAAGGGCTAGGACAGGAAAACATTCAGTACTTC. It translates to CASSQGLGQENIQYF.